Listed below are T cell receptor beta chains from one sample, sequenced in a study of T-cell reconstitution after alpha-beta-depleted transplantation in children. TCRdb re-called the PCR reads through MiXCR, storing one row per CDR3 protein. The repertoire holds 550,000 to 800,000 distinct CDR3 sequences, approximately 14% seen once, with 0.79% in the top ten. This specimen was PBMCs, taken before TCRalphabeta/CD19-depleted stem cell transplant. The source of these receptors is a girl aged 2 to 9 with congenital amegakaryocytic thrombocytopenia, due to receive a stem cell transplant. Each CDR3 is given with its conserved first and last residue. D genes are given only for firm matches. Only some rows state a clone size, as once, few, many or a class for expanded clones.

TRBJ2-3,.,TRBV28,many,CASSPPIRADTQYF,TGTGCCAGCAGTCCACCCATCAGGGCAGATACGCAGTATTTT
TRBJ2-5,.,TRBV2,.,CASKSGAEETQYF,TGTGCCAGCAAATCTGGGGCGGAGGAGACCCAGTACTTC
TRBJ1-2,.,TRBV20-1,many,CSARRGYTF,TGCAGTGCTAGGCGAGGCTACACCTTC
TRBJ2-7,.,TRBV7-9,many,CASGTLAGGGYEQYF,TGTGCCAGCGGGACGCTAGCCGGAGGGGGGTACGAGCAGTACTTC
TRBJ1-1,TRBD1,TRBV29-1,.,CSVGTGRGWDTEAFF,TGCAGCGTGGGGACAGGGCGCGGGTGGGACACTGAAGCTTTCTTT
TRBJ1-5,.,TRBV4-1,.,CASSQAGLDQPQHF,TGCGCCAGCAGCCAAGCCGGGTTGGATCAGCCCCAGCATTTT
TRBJ2-5,TRBD2,TRBV12-3/TRBV12-4,.,CASRESGLARETQYF,TGTGCCAGCAGAGAGTCGGGACTAGCGCGAGAGACCCAGTACTTC
TRBJ2-5,TRBD2,TRBV20-1,many,CSAEKAGKETQYF,TGCAGTGCAGAAAAAGCGGGAAAAGAGACCCAGTACTTC
TRBJ2-7,.,TRBV7-2,many,CASSFVSDTYEQYF,TGTGCCAGCAGCTTTGTAAGCGACACCTACGAGCAGTACTTC
TRBJ2-7,.,TRBV4-1,.,CASSQVELYEQYF,TGCGCCAGCAGCCAAGTTGAGCTCTACGAGCAGTACTTC
TRBJ2-3,TRBD2,TRBV7-2,many,CASSLWLAGGPRDTQYF,TGTGCCAGCAGCTTGTGGCTAGCGGGAGGGCCTAGGGATACGCAGTATTTT
TRBJ2-1,.,TRBV21-1,few,CASGILVFSYNEQFF,TGTGCCAGCGGGATATTAGTCTTCTCCTACAATGAGCAGTTCTTC
TRBJ2-7,.,TRBV2,few,CASRTPYSASYEQYF,TGTGCCAGCAGGACTCCATACTCGGCCTCCTACGAGCAGTACTTC
TRBJ2-4,TRBD2,TRBV12-3/TRBV12-4,few,CASSPRGGAGNIQYF,TGTGCCAGCAGTCCCCGGGGGGGAGCAGGAAACATTCAGTACTTC
TRBJ2-1,.,TRBV5-1,.,CASSLAVRYNEQFF,TGCGCCAGCAGCTTGGCAGTACGGTACAATGAGCAGTTCTTC
TRBJ2-1,TRBD2,TRBV9,many,CASSVGWASGSNGDEQFF,TGTGCCAGCAGCGTAGGTTGGGCTAGCGGGAGTAATGGTGATGAGCAGTTCTTC
TRBJ2-1,.,TRBV20-1,few,CSAFAYRAYNEQFF,TGCAGTGCGTTTGCGTATCGTGCCTACAATGAGCAGTTCTTC
TRBJ1-5,.,TRBV6-1,.,CASSPQFNQPQHF,TGTGCCAGCAGCCCCCAGTTCAATCAGCCCCAGCATTTT
TRBJ2-7,TRBD2,TRBV5-1,few,CASSQPGTSGYEQYF,TGCGCCAGCAGCCAACCCGGGACTAGCGGCTACGAGCAGTACTTC
TRBJ2-7,TRBD1,TRBV5-1,many,CASSLGTGIGIYEQYF,TGCGCCAGCAGCCTCGGGACAGGGATAGGGATCTACGAGCAGTACTTC
TRBJ1-2,TRBD1,TRBV29-1,many,CSTLERGLDGYTF,TGCAGCACCCTAGAGAGGGGGCTTGATGGCTACACCTTC
TRBJ2-2,.,TRBV7-6,once,CASSAYLAESLNYFAGELFF,TGTGCCAGCAGCGCCTACCTCGCAGAGTCCCTTAATTATTTCGCCGGGGAGCTGTTTTTT
TRBJ2-2,.,TRBV29-1,few,CSVERGKESVGELFF,TGCAGCGTTGAGAGAGGGAAGGAGAGTGTCGGGGAGCTGTTTTTT
TRBJ2-2,.,TRBV29-1,many,CSAVMENTGELFF,TGCAGCGCAGTGATGGAAAACACCGGGGAGCTGTTTTTT
TRBJ2-7,.,TRBV11-2,few,CASSLAPGFSYEQYF,TGTGCCAGCAGCCTTGCCCCGGGGTTCTCCTACGAGCAGTACTTC
TRBJ2-7,.,TRBV7-3,.,CASSTSGQGMYEQYF,TGTGCCAGCAGCACGTCGGGTCAGGGGATGTACGAGCAGTACTTC
TRBJ2-1,.,TRBV12-3/TRBV12-4,.,CASNPSRGGSYNEQFF,TGTGCCAGCAACCCCAGCAGGGGGGGCTCCTACAATGAGCAGTTCTTC
TRBJ2-7,TRBD1,TRBV5-1,.,CASSLLGTGEYEQYF,TGCGCCAGCAGCTTGTTAGGGACAGGGGAGTACGAGCAGTACTTC
TRBJ1-3,TRBD1,TRBV20-1,.,CSARDSGQGNSGNTIYF,TGCAGTGCTAGAGACTCGGGACAGGGGAACTCTGGAAACACCATATATTTT
TRBJ2-2,.,TRBV21-1,few,CASVRTRTSGRALNTGELFF,TGTGCCAGCGTCCGAACCCGCACTAGCGGGAGGGCCCTGAACACCGGGGAGCTGTTTTTT
TRBJ1-5,TRBD1,TRBV6-5,.,CASSYYRGGGQPQHF,TGTGCCAGCAGTTACTACAGGGGTGGCGGTCAGCCCCAGCATTTT
TRBJ2-6,.,TRBV12-3/TRBV12-4,few,CTSSFGSRGLLSGANVLTF,TGTACCAGCAGTTTCGGCTCAAGGGGCCTCCTTTCTGGGGCCAACGTCCTGACTTTC
TRBJ2-1,TRBD2,TRBV7-3,few,CASSLAPGTSGQYNEQFF,TGTGCCAGCAGCCTTGCCCCCGGGACTAGCGGCCAATACAATGAGCAGTTCTTC
TRBJ2-1,.,TRBV10-3,many,CATRNVLVGWYEQFF,TGTGCCACTCGAAACGTTCTCGTGGGTTGGTATGAGCAGTTCTTC
TRBJ1-1,.,TRBV20-1,many,CSARSGGPEAFF,TGCAGTGCTAGGTCGGGTGGGCCTGAAGCTTTCTTT
TRBJ1-5,.,TRBV4-1,many,CASSHVPNQPQHF,TGCGCCAGCAGCCACGTACCCAATCAGCCCCAGCATTTT
TRBJ2-5,TRBD2,TRBV20-1,.,CSAREGTTQETQYF,TGCAGTGCTAGAGAGGGGACTACACAAGAGACCCAGTACTTC
TRBJ2-1,.,TRBV11-1,many,CASSLAEPYNEQFF,TGTGCCAGCAGCTTAGCGGAACCATACAATGAGCAGTTCTTC
TRBJ1-1,.,TRBV15,few,CATSRAGTMNTEAFF,TGTGCCACCAGCAGAGCAGGGACCATGAACACTGAAGCTTTCTTT
TRBJ1-2,.,TRBV29-1,few,CSVARVFKGYTF,TGCAGCGTTGCGAGGGTATTTAAGGGCTACACCTTC
TRBJ2-4,TRBD2,TRBV28,.,CASSYPRSGLAGVMVKNIQYF,TGTGCCAGCAGTTATCCACGATCGGGACTAGCGGGAGTGATGGTCAAAAACATTCAGTACTTC
TRBJ1-6,.,TRBV7-2,few,CASSLGQPYNSPLHF,TGTGCCAGCAGCTTAGGACAGCCCTATAATTCACCCCTCCACTTT